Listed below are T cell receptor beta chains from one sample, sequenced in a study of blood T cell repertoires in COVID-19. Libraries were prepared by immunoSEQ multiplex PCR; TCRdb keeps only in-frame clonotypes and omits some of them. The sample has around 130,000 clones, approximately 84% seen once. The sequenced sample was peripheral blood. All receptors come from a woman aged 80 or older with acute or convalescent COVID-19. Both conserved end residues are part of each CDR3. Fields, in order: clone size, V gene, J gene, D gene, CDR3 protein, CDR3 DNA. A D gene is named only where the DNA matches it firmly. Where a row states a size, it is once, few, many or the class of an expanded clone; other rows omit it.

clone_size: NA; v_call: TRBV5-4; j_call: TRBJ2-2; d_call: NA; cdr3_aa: CASSLGERRTGELFF; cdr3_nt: TGTGCCAGCAGCTTGGGGGAGCGCAGGACCGGGGAGCTGTTTTTT
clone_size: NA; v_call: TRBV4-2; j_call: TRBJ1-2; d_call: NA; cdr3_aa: CASSPLRGQDYGYTF; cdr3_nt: TGTGCCAGCAGCCCTCTGCGGGGGCAAGACTATGGCTACACCTTC
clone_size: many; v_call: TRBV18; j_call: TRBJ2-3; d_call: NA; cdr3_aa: CASSLGPDTQYF; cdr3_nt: TGTGCCAGCTCACTTGGCCCAGATACGCAGTATTTT
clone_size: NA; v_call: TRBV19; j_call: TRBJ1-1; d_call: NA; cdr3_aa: CASIGHLNTEAFF; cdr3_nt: TGTGCCAGTATCGGACACCTGAACACTGAAGCTTTCTTT
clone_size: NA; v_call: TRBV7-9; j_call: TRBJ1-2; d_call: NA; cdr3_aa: CASSLRGTDYGYTF; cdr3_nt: TGTGCCAGCAGCTTAAGGGGGACCGACTATGGCTACACCTTC
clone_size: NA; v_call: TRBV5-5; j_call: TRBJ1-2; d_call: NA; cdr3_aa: CASSLALGGNYGYTF; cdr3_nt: TGTGCCAGCAGCTTGGCGCTAGGGGGTAACTATGGCTACACCTTC
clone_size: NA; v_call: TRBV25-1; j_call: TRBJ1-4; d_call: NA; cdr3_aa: CASSEWAGVSEKLFF; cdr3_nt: TGTGCCAGCAGTGAATGGGCAGGGGTCTCTGAAAAACTGTTTTTT
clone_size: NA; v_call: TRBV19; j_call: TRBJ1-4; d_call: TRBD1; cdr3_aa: CASSRTGETNEKLFF; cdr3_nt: TGTGCCAGTAGTAGAACAGGGGAGACTAATGAAAAACTGTTTTTT
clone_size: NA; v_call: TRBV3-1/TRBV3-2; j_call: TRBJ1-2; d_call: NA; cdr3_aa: CASSQDPGGYGYTF; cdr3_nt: TGTGCCAGCAGCCAAGATCCGGGGGGCTATGGCTACACCTTC
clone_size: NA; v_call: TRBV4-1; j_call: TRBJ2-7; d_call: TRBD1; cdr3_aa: CASSQVGDSTYEQYF; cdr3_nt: TGCGCCAGCAGCCAAGTAGGGGACAGCACCTACGAGCAGTACTTC
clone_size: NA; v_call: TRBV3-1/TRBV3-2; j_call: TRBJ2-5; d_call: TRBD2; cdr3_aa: CASSPGTSGNQETQYF; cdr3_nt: TGTGCCAGCAGCCCGGGGACTAGCGGGAATCAAGAGACCCAGTACTTC
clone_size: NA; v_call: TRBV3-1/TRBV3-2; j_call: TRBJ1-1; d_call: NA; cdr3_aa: CASSQGPPGTEAFF; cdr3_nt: TGTGCCAGCAGCCAAGGACCGCCGGGCACTGAAGCTTTCTTT
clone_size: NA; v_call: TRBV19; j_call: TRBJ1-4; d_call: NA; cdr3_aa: CASTPDRGNEKLFF; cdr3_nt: TGTGCCAGTACCCCGGATAGGGGTAATGAAAAACTGTTTTTT
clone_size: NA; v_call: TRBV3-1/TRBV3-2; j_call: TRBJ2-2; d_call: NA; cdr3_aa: CASSRQQASNTGELFF; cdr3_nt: TGTGCCAGCAGCCGACAACAGGCGTCGAACACCGGGGAGCTGTTTTTT
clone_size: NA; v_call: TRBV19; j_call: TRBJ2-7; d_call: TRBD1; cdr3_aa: CASRRKGTRQGPMYEQYF; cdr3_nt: TGTGCCAGTAGACGCAAGGGTACAAGACAGGGACCCATGTACGAGCAGTACTTC
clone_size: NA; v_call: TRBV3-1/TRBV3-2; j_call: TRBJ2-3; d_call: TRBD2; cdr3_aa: CASSQTSGSPTDTQYF; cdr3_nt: TGTGCCAGCAGCCAAACTAGCGGGAGTCCCACAGATACGCAGTATTTT
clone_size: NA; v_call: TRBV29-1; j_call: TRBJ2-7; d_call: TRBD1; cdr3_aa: CSVRTGAEQYF; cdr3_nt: TGCAGCGTTAGGACAGGGGCCGAGCAGTACTTC
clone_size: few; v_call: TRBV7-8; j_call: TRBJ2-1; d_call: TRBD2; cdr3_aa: CASSAGLAGNNEQFF; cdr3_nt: TGTGCCAGCAGCGCGGGACTAGCGGGGAACAATGAGCAGTTCTTC
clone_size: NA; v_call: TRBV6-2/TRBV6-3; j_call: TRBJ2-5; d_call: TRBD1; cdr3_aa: CASSYRQGASSETQYF; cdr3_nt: TGTGCCAGCAGTTACCGACAGGGGGCCTCTTCAGAGACCCAGTACTTC
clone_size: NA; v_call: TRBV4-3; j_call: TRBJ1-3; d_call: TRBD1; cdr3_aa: CASSRDRGGGNTIYF; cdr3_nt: TGCGCCAGCAGCCGCGACAGGGGAGGAGGAAACACCATATATTTT
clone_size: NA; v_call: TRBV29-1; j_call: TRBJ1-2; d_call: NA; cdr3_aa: CSVEVAAYGYTF; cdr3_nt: TGCAGCGTTGAAGTGGCCGCTTATGGCTACACCTTC
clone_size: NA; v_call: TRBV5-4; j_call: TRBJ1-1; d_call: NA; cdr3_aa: CASSLVVRGPKMNTEAFF; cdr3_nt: TGTGCCAGCAGCTTGGTTGTCAGGGGCCCTAAAATGAACACTGAAGCTTTCTTT
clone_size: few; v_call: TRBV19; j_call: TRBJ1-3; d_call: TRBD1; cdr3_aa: CASKGQDSGNTIYF; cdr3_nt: TGTGCCAGTAAGGGACAGGACTCTGGAAACACCATATATTTT
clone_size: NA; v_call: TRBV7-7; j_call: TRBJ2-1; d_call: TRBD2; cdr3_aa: CASSFCLPRLADNEQFF; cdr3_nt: TGTGCCAGCAGCTTTTGTCTCCCGAGACTAGCGGACAATGAGCAGTTCTTC
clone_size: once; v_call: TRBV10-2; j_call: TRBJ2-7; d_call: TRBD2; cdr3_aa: CASSPGLAGSYEQYF; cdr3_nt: TGCGCCAGCAGCCCGGGACTAGCGGGATCCTACGAGCAGTACTTC
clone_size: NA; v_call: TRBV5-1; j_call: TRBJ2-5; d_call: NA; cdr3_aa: CASSLGQQTQYF; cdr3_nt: TGCGCCAGCAGCTTGGGACAGCAGACCCAGTACTTC
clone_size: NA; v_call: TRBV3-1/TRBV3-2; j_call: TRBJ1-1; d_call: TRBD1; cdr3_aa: CASSQVGGTGAEAFF; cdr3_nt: TGTGCCAGCAGCCAAGTAGGAGGGACAGGGGCTGAAGCTTTCTTT